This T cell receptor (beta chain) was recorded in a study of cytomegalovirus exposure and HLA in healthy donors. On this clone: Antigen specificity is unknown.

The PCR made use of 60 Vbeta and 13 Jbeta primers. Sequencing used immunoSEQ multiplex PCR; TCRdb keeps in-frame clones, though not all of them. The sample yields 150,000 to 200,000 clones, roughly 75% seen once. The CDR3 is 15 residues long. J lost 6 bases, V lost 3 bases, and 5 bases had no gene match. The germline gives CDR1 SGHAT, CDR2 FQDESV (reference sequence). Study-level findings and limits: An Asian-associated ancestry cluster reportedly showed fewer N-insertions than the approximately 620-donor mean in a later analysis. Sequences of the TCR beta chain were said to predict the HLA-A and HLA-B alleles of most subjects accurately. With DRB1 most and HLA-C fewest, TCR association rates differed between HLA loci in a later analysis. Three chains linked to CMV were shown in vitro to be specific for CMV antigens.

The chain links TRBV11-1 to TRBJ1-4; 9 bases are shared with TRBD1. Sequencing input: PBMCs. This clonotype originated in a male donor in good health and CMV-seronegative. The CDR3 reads CASSFGDRDDEKLFF. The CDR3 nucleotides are TGTGCCAGCAGCTTCGGGGACAGGGATGATGAAAAACTGTTTTTT.